A selection of T cell receptor beta chains follows, all from one sample in a study of lung T cells in sarcoidosis with Löfgren's syndrome. TCRdb redid the calling of the reads with MiXCR, one entry per CDR3 protein. The table shows tens of thousands of distinct CDR3 sequences, with roughly 20% occurring only once. The sequenced sample was CD4+ T cells from PBMCs. These receptors all stem from a human donor with sarcoidosis (Löfgren's syndrome or another form), or a control subject (not recorded which). Both conserved end residues are part of each CDR3. D genes are given only for firm matches. The size entry is marked missing in some rows and otherwise reads once, few, many or a size class.

NA,TRBJ2-5,NA,TRBV9,TGTGCCAGCAGCGAGGGGGAGACCCAGTACTTC,CASSEGETQYF
NA,TRBJ1-2,few,TRBV5-1,TGCGCCAGCAGCTTGGGCGGGGTTGGCCATGGCTACACCTTC,CASSLGGVGHGYTF
TRBD2,TRBJ2-1,NA,TRBV7-3,TGTGCCAGCAGCTCCGGGCGACTAGCGGGAGGGCCATCTGAGCAGTTCTTC,CASSSGRLAGGPSEQFF
NA,TRBJ1-1,NA,TRBV2,TGTGCCAGCAGATACAGGCGATCCAACACTGAAGCTTTCTTT,CASRYRRSNTEAFF
NA,TRBJ1-3,many,TRBV7-2,TGTGCCAGCAGCTTTAGGACACGCGGAAACACCATATATTTT,CASSFRTRGNTIYF
NA,TRBJ2-7,NA,TRBV5-4,TGTGCCAGCAGCGGAGGCGTCGGGGGACCTCACCTAGTCTACGAGCAGTACTTC,CASSGGVGGPHLVYEQYF
TRBD1,TRBJ1-5,many,TRBV7-2,TGTGCCAGCAGCATAGACAGGGTACAGCCCCAGCATTTT,CASSIDRVQPQHF
TRBD2,TRBJ2-7,NA,TRBV11-2,TGTGCCAGCAGCCCGCACGTGGGGACTAGCGGTAGGTCGTACGAGCAGTACTTC,CASSPHVGTSGRSYEQYF
TRBD1,TRBJ1-5,many,TRBV6-1,TGTGCCAGCAGTGAATTTCGTGGACAGGGGGGGAATCAGCCCCAGCATTTT,CASSEFRGQGGNQPQHF
NA,TRBJ1-1,many,TRBV27,TGTGCCAGCAGTGGGAATAGAAAGACTGAAGCTTTCTTT,CASSGNRKTEAFF
TRBD2,TRBJ2-1,many,TRBV28,TGTGCCAGCTGGACTAGCGGGACTAATGAGCAGTTCTTC,CASWTSGTNEQFF
TRBD1,TRBJ1-2,few,TRBV25-1,TGTGCCAGCGGCCGGGACAGGGATGGCTACACCTTC,CASGRDRDGYTF
NA,TRBJ2-1,NA,TRBV12-3/TRBV12-4,TGTGCCAGCAGTTTTCCCCAGGGGTCCTACAATGAGCAGTTCTTC,CASSFPQGSYNEQFF
TRBD1,TRBJ1-5,many,TRBV20-1,TGCAGTGCTCTGACAGGGGGCGAACAGCCCCAGCATTTT,CSALTGGEQPQHF
NA,TRBJ2-3,NA,TRBV3-1,TGTGCCAGCAGCCGCCTGCAGGAGAACGCAGATACGCAGTATTTT,CASSRLQENADTQYF
NA,TRBJ2-3,NA,TRBV10-3,TGTGCCATCAGCGCCCCAGACACAGATACGCAGTATTTT,CAISAPDTDTQYF
NA,TRBJ2-1,few,TRBV3-1,TGTGCCAGCACTCCTACCTTACCGGGACGCTGGGCCCTTAGCTCCTACAATGAGCAGTTCTTC,CASTPTLPGRWALSSYNEQFF
TRBD2,TRBJ2-3,NA,TRBV29-1,TGCAGCGTTGCAGGACTAGCGGGACGCACAGATACGCAGTATTTT,CSVAGLAGRTDTQYF
TRBD2,TRBJ2-7,many,TRBV7-2,TGTGCCAGCAGCTTAGAGGCTAGCGGGAGGGCCGAGCAGTACTTC,CASSLEASGRAEQYF
NA,TRBJ1-1,many,TRBV28,TGTGCCAGCAGTTTATTACTCCCGGCAGGGAACACTGAAGCTTTCTTT,CASSLLLPAGNTEAFF
NA,TRBJ1-5,few,TRBV10-3,TGTGCCATCAGTGAGTCGCCCACATATGGTAGCAATCAGCCCCAGCATTTT,CAISESPTYGSNQPQHF
TRBD1,TRBJ1-5,many,TRBV4-1,TGCGCCAGCAGCCCGTTGCGGACAGGGGGCAATCAGCCCCAGCATTTT,CASSPLRTGGNQPQHF
TRBD2,TRBJ2-2,NA,TRBV11-2,TGTGCCAGCAGCCCACAACTAGCGGGAAACACCGGGGAGCTGTTTTTT,CASSPQLAGNTGELFF
NA,TRBJ2-6,many,TRBV6-1,TGTGCCAGCAGGCCACGGCTCTCTGGGGCCAACGTCCTGACTTTC,CASRPRLSGANVLTF
NA,TRBJ2-2,NA,TRBV11-2,TGTGCCAGCAGCTTTTTTGGGACCTTGAACACCGGGGAGCTGTTTTTT,CASSFFGTLNTGELFF
NA,TRBJ2-5,NA,TRBV18,TGTGCCAGCTCACCACGGTCGGCGCTGCCTCAAGAGACCCAGTACTTC,CASSPRSALPQETQYF
NA,TRBJ2-1,many,TRBV4-2,TGTGCCAGCAGCCAAGATCTCGGGTCAAGCTCCTACAATGAGCAGTTCTTC,CASSQDLGSSSYNEQFF
TRBD2,TRBJ2-1,many,TRBV6-1,TGTGCCAGCAATCCGGGACTAGCGGTCTCCTACAATGAGCAGTTCTTC,CASNPGLAVSYNEQFF
NA,TRBJ1-5,NA,TRBV2,TGTGCCAGCAGTCCTTTCCCAGGGAGCAATCCGCCCCAGCATTTT,CASSPFPGSNPPQHF
NA,TRBJ2-3,many,TRBV12-3/TRBV12-4,TGTGCCAGCAGTTTAATGGGGGCCACAGATACGCAGTATTTT,CASSLMGATDTQYF
TRBD2,TRBJ2-1,many,TRBV18,TGTGCCAGCTCACCGTTCAGCGGGAGTTCCTACAATGAGCAGTTCTTC,CASSPFSGSSYNEQFF
NA,TRBJ2-1,many,TRBV4-3,TGCGCCAGCAGCCAAGGGGGACATGTGACCGATGAGCAGTTCTTC,CASSQGGHVTDEQFF
NA,TRBJ2-5,many,TRBV18,TGTGCCAGCTCACCGCAGTACCAAGAGACCCAGTACTTC,CASSPQYQETQYF
TRBD1,TRBJ1-1,many,TRBV4-1,TGCGCCAGCAACCAAGTTGGGACAGCTTACACTGAAGCTTTCTTT,CASNQVGTAYTEAFF
NA,TRBJ1-1,many,TRBV5-4,TGTGCCAGCAGCTTACCGGGGGCCGCGAAAATTGAAGCTTTCTTT,CASSLPGAAKIEAFF
NA,TRBJ2-3,many,TRBV11-2,TGTGCCAGCAGCTTAGAGGTCCGGTCTATGCAGTATTTT,CASSLEVRSMQYF
TRBD2,TRBJ2-1,NA,TRBV20-1,TGCAGTGCTAACATTGATGCGACTAGCGGGAGGAATGAGCAGTTCTTC,CSANIDATSGRNEQFF
NA,TRBJ2-7,NA,TRBV4-2,TGTGCCAGCAGCCAGGACGGGCACTCCTACGAGCAGTACTTC,CASSQDGHSYEQYF
NA,TRBJ2-5,many,TRBV4-2,TGTGCCAGCAGCCAAGATGATGGCCGGGAGACCCAGTACTTC,CASSQDDGRETQYF
TRBD1,TRBJ2-3,many,TRBV12-3/TRBV12-4,TGTGCCAGCAGTAAACAGGGGGGAAGCACAGATACGCAGTATTTT,CASSKQGGSTDTQYF
NA,TRBJ1-3,many,TRBV28,TGTGCCAGCAGGCTAAGTCTACTCACTGGAAACACCATATATTTT,CASRLSLLTGNTIYF
TRBD1,TRBJ1-2,NA,TRBV2,TGTGCCAGCAGTTCCGGGACAGGGATTGGTTATGGCTGCACCTTC,CASSSGTGIGYGCTF